The entry below describes one T cell receptor beta chain. The target antigen is unknown. Sequence data for DNA of cultured CD4+ T cells were generated by the Oncomine TCR Beta short-read assay. TCRdb used MiXCR to reprocess the PCR reads, holding one entry per CDR3 protein. The sample has around 19,000 distinct CDR3 sequences, roughly 42% seen once. This entry belongs to a study of vaccination and CD4 T cells after COVID-19. This CDR3 has 14 amino acids. Looked up from germline, CDR1 is MNHNS and CDR2 is SASEGT. V was pared by 6 bases and J by 8 bases, with 11 bases of the junction left unmatched. The treatment: roughly nine-day PBMC culture with coronavirus spike peptide pools or control peptides (ViraFEST assay).

The material was CD4+ T cells from blood, cultured in vitro, obtained before SARS-CoV-2 vaccination. The rearrangement joins TRBV6-1 to TRBJ1-2; 8 bases align to TRBD1. This TCR was sampled from a human donor who had recovered from COVID-19. CDR3 bases: TGTGCCAGCAGCCCACTTGGACAGGGTATAGGCTACACCTTC. Protein: CASSPLGQGIGYTF.